The 22 T cell receptor beta chains below all came from one sample that was sequenced in a study of T cells in tuberculosis. The assay was immunoSEQ multiplex PCR, and TCRdb's table has in-frame clones only and misses some. The sample yields 25,000 to 35,000 clones, approximately 93% seen once. The specimen sequenced was PBMCs. These receptor sequences come from a donor aged 10-29 years with latent tuberculosis or without tuberculosis infection.

V gene TRBV27 combines with J gene TRBJ2-7; no clear D gene. CDR3 length: 10 residues. The germline gives CDR1 MNHEY, CDR2 SMNVEV (reference sequence). Deletions cut 9 bases from V and 1 base from J, with 4 bases between. In DNA form, the CDR3 reads TGTGCCAGAGAGTCCTACGAGCAGTACTTC. Encoded protein: CARESYEQYF.

The genes are TRBV18 and TRBJ1-4; no clear D gene. The CDR3 runs to 14 residues. The ends were cut back, 2 bases at V and 3 bases at J, with 7 bases in the middle. Germline V gene sequence: CDR1 KGHSH, CDR2 LQKENI. The CDR3 region is CASSPGRSNEKLFF. CDR3 sequence (DNA): TGTGCCAGCTCACCAGGCAGATCTAATGAAAAACTGTTTTTT. The full variable domain, completed using reference TRBV18 and TRBJ1-4, is NAGVMQNPRHLVRRRGQEARLRCSPMKGHSHVYWYRQLPEEGLKFMVYLQKENIIDESGMPKERFSAEFPKEGPSILRIQQVVRGDSAAYFCASSPGRSNEKLFFGSGTQLSVL.

The V call is TRBV5-4, the J call TRBJ2-1; TRBD2 is a possible D gene (6 bases). V was pared by 4 bases and J by 6 bases, with 11 bases between. Germline V gene data show CDR1 as SGHNT and CDR2 as YYREEE (reference sequence). This CDR3 region has 13 residues. The CDR3 loop is CASSTGEANEQFF. In DNA, the CDR3 is TGTGCCAGCAGCACCGGGGAGGCCAATGAGCAGTTCTTC.

The gene calls are TRBV4-2 and TRBJ2-1, with 8 bases identical to TRBD1. CDR3 size: 13 residues. Unmatched junction bases numbered 4, after V lost 3 bases and J lost 9 bases. Germline lookup yields CDR1 LGHNA and CDR2 YNFKEQ. The CDR3 DNA reads TGTGCCAGCAGCCAGGGGACAGGTGGTGAGCAGTTCTTC. Translation: CASSQGTGGEQFF.

This chain links TRBV2 with TRBJ2-1; 7 bases line up with TRBD2. The CDR3 consists of 15 residues. CDR1 is SNHLY, CDR2 FYNNEI, per germline. J lost 4 bases, V lost 4 bases, and 7 bases had no gene match. The CDR3 DNA follows: TGTGCCAGCAGTGCCCGGACTAGTCATTACAATGAGCAGTTCTTC. Translation: CASSARTSHYNEQFF.

This chain links TRBV18 with TRBJ2-7; a weak D match, TRBD2 (5 bases). The V end was cut by 3 bases, the J end by 6 bases, with 18 bases between. The CDR3 sequence is 15 residues long. Germline CDR1 KGHSH, CDR2 LQKENI. The CDR3 protein is CASSPGLILEREQYF. The CDR3 DNA sequence: TGTGCCAGCTCACCCGGACTGATTCTTGAGCGCGAGCAGTACTTC.

The chain couples TRBV2 to TRBJ1-1, with D maybe TRBD1 (5 bases). The V and J ends lost 7 bases and 1 base respectively, with 10 bases between them. Per the germline V gene, CDR1 is SNHLY and CDR2 is FYNNEI. CDR3 size: 13 residues. In DNA form, the CDR3 reads TGTGCCAGCAAGGGGCTACCGAACACTGAAGCTTTCTTT. Its translation: CASKGLPNTEAFF.

The chain recombines TRBV7-9 with TRBJ2-7; the match to TRBD2 covers 7 bases. Per the germline V gene, CDR1 is SEHNR and CDR2 is FQNEAQ (reference sequence). V shed 1 base and J 1 base; nucleotides not matched to a gene: 1. This CDR3 spans 14 amino acids. The CDR3 sequence is CASSLGGGSYEQYF. The CDR3 DNA sequence: TGTGCCAGCAGCTTAGGGGGGGGATCCTACGAGCAGTACTTC. The full variable domain, completed using reference TRBV7-9 and TRBJ2-7, is DTGVSQNPRHKITKRGQNVTFRCDPISEHNRLYWYRQTLGQGPEFLTYFQNEAQLEKSRLLSDRFSAERPKGSFSTLEIQRTEQGDSAMYLCASSLGGGSYEQYFGPGTRLTVT.

The rearrangement links TRBV18 to TRBJ1-2; D might be TRBD1 (5 bases). Trimming removed 2 bases from V and 8 bases from J, with 12 bases in between. Per germline, CDR1 KGHSH and CDR2 LQKENI. This CDR3 is built from 13 residues. CDR3 bases: TGTGCCAGCTCACCAGGCAGGGCTGGGGGCTACACCTTC. Protein sequence: CASSPGRAGGYTF.

The CDR3 spells CASSNRDPGDGYTF. The CDR3 DNA sequence: TGTGCCAGCAGCAACCGGGATCCGGGGGATGGCTACACCTTC. The chain employs TRBV7-2 and TRBJ1-2; D possibly corresponds to TRBD1 (5 bases). The CDR3 has 14 residues. V shed 5 bases and J shed 6 bases, with 16 bases lying between them. The germline gives CDR1 SGHTA, CDR2 FQGNSA.

V and J are TRBV28 and TRBJ1-4, with D hard to call. The CDR3 consists of 12 residues. Germline CDR1 and CDR2: MDHEN and SYDVKM. The V and J ends lost 4 bases and 5 bases respectively, with 5 bases between them. CDR3 region: CASSYRNEKLFF. The CDR3 nucleotides are TGTGCCAGCAGTTACCGGAATGAAAAACTGTTTTTT.

V gene TRBV7-9 combines with J gene TRBJ2-7; no clear D gene. Germline lookup yields CDR1 SEHNR and CDR2 FQNEAQ (reference sequence). The V end was cut by 1 base, the J end by 4 bases, with 8 bases between. The CDR3 consists of 13 residues. CDR3 sequence reads: CASSLGQKYEQYF. The DNA for the CDR3 is TGTGCCAGCAGCTTAGGTCAAAAATACGAGCAGTACTTC.

This clone came up once. No conserved phenylalanine or tryptophan ends this CDR3, so it is likely a read error. Because the CDR3's place on the DNA is in doubt, the DNA is left out and the CDR3 is given as listed by TCRdb. The chain has TRBV20-1 and TRBJ1-5; the table's D call, TRBD1, was not checked against the DNA. The V gene's germline CDR1 is DFQATT and CDR2 SNEGSKA (reference sequence). The CDR3 is 11 amino acids long, termini counted. CDR3 residues: CSASYNTLQIL.

The chain links TRBV27 to TRBJ1-1; tentative D call: TRBD1 (6 bases). Looked up from germline, CDR1 is MNHEY and CDR2 is SMNVEV (reference sequence). This CDR3 contains 16 residues. V was shortened by 4 bases and J by 0 bases, with 15 bases between the two germline ends. The CDR3 loop is CASSSVTGTLNTEAFF. The CDR3 nucleotides read TGTGCCAGCAGTTCGGTAACCGGGACATTGAACACTGAAGCTTTCTTT.

CDR3 nucleotides: TGTGCCAGCAGCAGGCAGGGGGAAGAAGCTTTCTTT. Its translation is CASSRQGEEAFF. The V call is TRBV5-6, the J call TRBJ1-1, with TRBD1 matching 7 bases. V lost 4 bases, J lost 8 bases, and 5 bases stayed unmatched. This CDR3 region has 12 residues. Germline loops: CDR1 SGHDT, CDR2 YYEEEE.

V and J are TRBV28 and TRBJ2-1; 9 bases align to TRBD2. J lost 2 bases, V lost 5 bases, and 10 bases had no gene match. Germline lookup yields CDR1 MDHEN and CDR2 SYDVKM. The CDR3 spans 17 residues. CDR3 coding DNA: TGTGCCAGCAGTCCGGACTGGACTAGCGAAACCTACAATGAGCAGTTCTTC. This encodes CASSPDWTSETYNEQFF.

The rearrangement links TRBV29-1 to TRBJ1-2, with 8 bases lining up with TRBD1. The CDR3 extends over 13 amino acids. Per germline, CDR1 SQVTM and CDR2 ANQGSEA. V shed 6 bases and J 6 bases; nucleotides not matched to a gene: 9. The CDR3 is CSVTPQGGDGYTF. CDR3 coding DNA: TGCAGCGTCACCCCACAGGGGGGTGATGGCTACACCTTC.

The table lists this clone with a count of one. V usage is TRBV30 and J usage is TRBJ1-1, with D maybe TRBD1 (6 bases). The ends were cut back, 4 bases at V and 0 bases at J, with 15 bases in the middle. CDR1 and CDR2 (germline): GTSNPN, SVGIG (reference sequence). The CDR3 contains 15 residues. This CDR3 is CAWTRGGRLNTEAFF. CDR3 coding DNA: TGTGCCTGGACTAGGGGGGGGAGGTTGAACACTGAAGCTTTCTTT. The full variable domain, with the rest looked up from reference TRBV30 and TRBJ1-1, is SQTIHQWPATLVQPVGSPLSLECTVEGTSNPNLYWYRQAAGRGLQLLFYSVGIGQISSEVPQNLSASRPQDRQFILSSKKLLLSDSGFYLCAWTRGGRLNTEAFFGQGTRLTVV.

This clone was seen only once. The V gene is TRBV6-6, the J gene TRBJ2-1, with TRBD2 matching 11 bases. This CDR3 spans 16 amino acids. The V gene's germline CDR1 is MNHNY and CDR2 SVGAGI (reference sequence). The V gene end was trimmed by 5 bases and the J gene end by 6 bases; junction bases not matched to a gene: 9. CDR3 bases: TGTGCCAGCAGTCTGACTAGCGGGGAATTAAGCAATGAGCAGTTCTTC. Translation gives CASSLTSGELSNEQFF.

This clone occurred once. The chain links TRBV28 to TRBJ2-5; no clear D. V lost 8 bases and J lost 2, with 12 bases in between. CDR1 is MDHEN and CDR2 is SYDVKM in the germline V gene. CDR3 size: 13 residues. CDR3 DNA sequence: TGTGCCAGCTTCTCAGTCTCGCAAGAGACCCAGTACTTC. The encoded protein is CASFSVSQETQYF.

This sequence joins TRBV11-2 and TRBJ2-1; D uncertain. V lost 1 base and J lost 5, with 6 bases in between. Germline lookup yields CDR1 SGHAT and CDR2 FQNNGV. The CDR3 totals 13 residues. The CDR3 reads CASSLGQDNEQFF. CDR3 DNA: TGTGCCAGCAGCTTAGGGCAGGACAATGAGCAGTTCTTC.

The count of this clone is one. The V call is TRBV5-8, the J call TRBJ2-7; TRBD2 might be the D (6 bases). Germline lookup yields CDR1 SGHTS and CDR2 YDEGEE. V was trimmed by 4 bases and J by 2 bases, leaving 16 bases between them. CDR3 length equals 15 residues. CDR3 sequence: CASSPRFGGAYEQYF. CDR3 bases: TGTGCCAGCAGCCCACGGTTTGGCGGGGCCTACGAGCAGTACTTC.